This TCR beta chain was sequenced for a study of CD8 T cell repertoires and HIV-1 epitope variants. Overall study: Controls included no peptide, Ebola AY9 epitope, and a CMV, EBV, flu pool.

The method was immunoSEQ multiplex PCR; TCRdb's version includes in-frame clones alone and lacks a portion of them. The sample lists roughly 5,000 clones, roughly 66% occurring once. V lost 3 bases to trimming and J lost 3 bases, with 11 bases between them. The CDR3 totals 15 residues. The V gene's germline CDR1 is MDHEN and CDR2 SYDVKM. With regard to this clone: Antigen unknown.

The genes are TRBV28 and TRBJ1-4, with D perhaps TRBD1 (5 bases). This receptor was identified in a male donor with HIV. Sequences were obtained from cultured CD8+ T cells derived from PBMCs. CDR3 region: CASSFRGLANEKLFF. The CDR3 DNA follows: TGTGCCAGCAGTTTTAGGGGTTTGGCTAATGAAAAACTGTTTTTT. The whole variable domain, filled in from reference TRBV28 and TRBJ1-4, reads DVKVTQSSRYLVKRTGEKVFLECVQDMDHENMFWYRQDPGLGLRLIYFSYDVKMKEKGDIPEGYSVSREKKERFSLILESASTNQTSMYLCASSFRGLANEKLFFGSGTQLSVL.